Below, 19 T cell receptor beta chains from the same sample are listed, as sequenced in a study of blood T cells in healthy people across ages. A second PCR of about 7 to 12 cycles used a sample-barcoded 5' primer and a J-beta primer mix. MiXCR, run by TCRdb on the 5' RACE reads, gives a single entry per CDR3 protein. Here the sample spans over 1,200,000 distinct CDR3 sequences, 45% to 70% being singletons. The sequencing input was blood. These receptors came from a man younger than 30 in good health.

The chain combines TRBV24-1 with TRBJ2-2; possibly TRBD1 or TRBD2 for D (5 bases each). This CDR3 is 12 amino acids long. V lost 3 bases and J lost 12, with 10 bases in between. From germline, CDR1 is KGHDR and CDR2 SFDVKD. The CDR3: CATSDAREKLFF. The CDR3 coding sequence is TGTGCCACCAGTGATGCCAGGGAGAAGCTGTTTTTT.

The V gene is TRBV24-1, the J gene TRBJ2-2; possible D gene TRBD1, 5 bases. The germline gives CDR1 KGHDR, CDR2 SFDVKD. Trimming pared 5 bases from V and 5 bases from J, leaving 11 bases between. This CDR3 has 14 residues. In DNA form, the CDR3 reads TGTGCCACCAGTGCCAGACAGATGACCGGGGAGCTGTTTTTT. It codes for CATSARQMTGELFF.

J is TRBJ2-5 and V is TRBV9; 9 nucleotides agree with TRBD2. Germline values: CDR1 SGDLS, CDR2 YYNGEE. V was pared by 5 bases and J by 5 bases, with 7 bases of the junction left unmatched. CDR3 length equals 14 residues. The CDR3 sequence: CASSLSGREETQYF. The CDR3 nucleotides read TGTGCCAGCAGTCTTAGCGGGAGAGAGGAGACCCAGTACTTC.

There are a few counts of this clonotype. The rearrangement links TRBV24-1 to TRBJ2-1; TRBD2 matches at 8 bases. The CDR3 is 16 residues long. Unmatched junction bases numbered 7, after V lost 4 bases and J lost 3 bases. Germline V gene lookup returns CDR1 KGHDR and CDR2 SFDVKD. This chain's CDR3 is CATSDRSGGLYNEQFF. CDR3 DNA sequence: TGTGCCACCAGTGACCGCAGCGGGGGCCTCTACAATGAGCAGTTCTTC.

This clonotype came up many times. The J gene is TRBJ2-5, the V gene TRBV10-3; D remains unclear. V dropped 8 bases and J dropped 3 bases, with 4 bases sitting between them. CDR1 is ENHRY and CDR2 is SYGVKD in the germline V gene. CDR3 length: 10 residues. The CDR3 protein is CAIGEETQYF. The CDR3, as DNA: TGTGCCATCGGGGAAGAGACCCAGTACTTC.

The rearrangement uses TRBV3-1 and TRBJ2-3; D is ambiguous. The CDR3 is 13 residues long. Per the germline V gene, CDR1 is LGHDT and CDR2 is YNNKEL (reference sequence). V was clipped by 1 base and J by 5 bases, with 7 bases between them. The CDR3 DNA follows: TGTGCCAGCAGCCAAGTTGACGTAGATACGCAGTATTTT. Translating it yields CASSQVDVDTQYF.

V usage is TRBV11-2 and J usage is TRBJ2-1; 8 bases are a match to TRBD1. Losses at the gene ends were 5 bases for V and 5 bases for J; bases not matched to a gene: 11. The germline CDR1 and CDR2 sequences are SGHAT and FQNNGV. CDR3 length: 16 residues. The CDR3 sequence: CASSARTGQNHNEQFF. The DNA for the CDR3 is TGTGCCAGCAGCGCCCGGACAGGGCAAAACCACAATGAGCAGTTCTTC. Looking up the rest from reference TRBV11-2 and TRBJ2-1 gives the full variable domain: EAGVAQSPRYKIIEKRQSVAFWCNPISGHATLYWYQQILGQGPKLLIQFQNNGVVDDSQLPKDRFSAERLKGVDSTLKIQPAKLEDSAVYLCASSARTGQNHNEQFFGPGTRLTVL.

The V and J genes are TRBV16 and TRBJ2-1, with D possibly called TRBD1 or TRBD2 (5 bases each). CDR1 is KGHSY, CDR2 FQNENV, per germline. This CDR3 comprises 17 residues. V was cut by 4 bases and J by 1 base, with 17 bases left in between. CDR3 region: CASSPQVGTASYNEQFF. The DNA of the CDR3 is TGTGCCAGCAGCCCCCAGGTGGGGACCGCATCCTACAATGAGCAGTTCTTC.

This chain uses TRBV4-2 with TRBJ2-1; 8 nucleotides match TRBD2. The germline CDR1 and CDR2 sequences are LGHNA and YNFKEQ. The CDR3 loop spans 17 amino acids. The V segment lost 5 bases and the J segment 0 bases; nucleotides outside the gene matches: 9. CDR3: CASSAGWAGGSYNEQFF. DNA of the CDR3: TGTGCCAGCAGCGCAGGGTGGGCGGGAGGCTCCTACAATGAGCAGTTCTTC.

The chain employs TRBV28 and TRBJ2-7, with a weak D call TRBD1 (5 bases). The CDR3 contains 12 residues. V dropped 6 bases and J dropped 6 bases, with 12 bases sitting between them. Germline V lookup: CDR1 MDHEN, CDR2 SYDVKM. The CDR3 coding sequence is TGTGCCAGCAGCCTACAGGTCCTCGAGCAGTACTTC. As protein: CASSLQVLEQYF.

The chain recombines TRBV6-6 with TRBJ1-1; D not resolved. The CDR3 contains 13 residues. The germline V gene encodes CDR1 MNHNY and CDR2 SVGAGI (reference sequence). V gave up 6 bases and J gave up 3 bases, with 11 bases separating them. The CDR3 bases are TGTGCCAGCAGCCATTCCCTATACACTGAAGCTTTCTTT. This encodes CASSHSLYTEAFF.

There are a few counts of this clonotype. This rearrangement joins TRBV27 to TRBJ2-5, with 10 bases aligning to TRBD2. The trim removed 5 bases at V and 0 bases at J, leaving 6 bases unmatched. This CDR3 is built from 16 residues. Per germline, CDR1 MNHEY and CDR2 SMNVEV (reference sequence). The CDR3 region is CASSTLSGGYQETQYF. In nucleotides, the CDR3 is TGTGCCAGCAGTACACTTAGCGGGGGGTACCAAGAGACCCAGTACTTC.

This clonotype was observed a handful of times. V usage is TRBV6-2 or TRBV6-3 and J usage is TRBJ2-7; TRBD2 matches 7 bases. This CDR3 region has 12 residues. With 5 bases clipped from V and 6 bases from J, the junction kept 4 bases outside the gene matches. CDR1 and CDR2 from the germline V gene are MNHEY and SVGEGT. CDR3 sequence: CASSSQRGEQYF. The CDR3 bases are TGTGCCAGCAGTAGCCAGCGGGGCGAGCAGTACTTC.

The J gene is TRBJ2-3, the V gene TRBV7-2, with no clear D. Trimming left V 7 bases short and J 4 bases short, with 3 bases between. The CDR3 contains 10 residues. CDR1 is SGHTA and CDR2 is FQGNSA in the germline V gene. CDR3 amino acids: CASMADTQYF. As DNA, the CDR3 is TGTGCCAGCATGGCAGATACGCAGTATTTT.

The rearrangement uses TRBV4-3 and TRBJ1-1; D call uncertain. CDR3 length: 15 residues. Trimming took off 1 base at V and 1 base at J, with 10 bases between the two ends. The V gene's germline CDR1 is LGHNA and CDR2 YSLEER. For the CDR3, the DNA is TGCGCCAGCAGCCAAGTCGCTGTGGGGAACACTGAAGCTTTCTTT. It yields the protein CASSQVAVGNTEAFF.

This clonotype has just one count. CDR3 sequence: CASSQPRGRTSYNEQFF. DNA of the CDR3: TGTGCCAGCAGCCAACCTAGGGGTCGTACCTCCTACAATGAGCAGTTCTTC. The chain links TRBV3-1 to TRBJ2-1; the D gene is possibly TRBD1 (5 bases). The CDR3 consists of 17 residues. Trimming took 2 bases from V and 0 from J, leaving 14 bases between them. Germline V gives CDR1 LGHDT, CDR2 YNNKEL (reference sequence).

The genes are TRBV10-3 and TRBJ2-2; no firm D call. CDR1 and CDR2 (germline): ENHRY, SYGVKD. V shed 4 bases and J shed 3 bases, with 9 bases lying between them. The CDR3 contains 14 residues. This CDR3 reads CAISVTEHTGELFF. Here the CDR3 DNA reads TGTGCCATCAGTGTGACGGAACACACCGGGGAGCTGTTTTTT.

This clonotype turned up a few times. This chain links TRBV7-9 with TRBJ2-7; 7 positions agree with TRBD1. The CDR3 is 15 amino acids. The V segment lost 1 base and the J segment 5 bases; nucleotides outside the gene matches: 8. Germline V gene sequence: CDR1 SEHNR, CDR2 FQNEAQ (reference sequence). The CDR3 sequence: CASSLVRGRDHEQYF. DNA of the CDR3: TGTGCCAGCAGCTTAGTAAGGGGGCGAGATCACGAGCAGTACTTC.

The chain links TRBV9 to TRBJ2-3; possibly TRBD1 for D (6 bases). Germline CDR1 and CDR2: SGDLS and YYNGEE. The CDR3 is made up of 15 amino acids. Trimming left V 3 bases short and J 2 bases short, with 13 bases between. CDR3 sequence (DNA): TGTGCCAGCAGCGCCGGGACACTTCTCACAGATACGCAGTATTTT. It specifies CASSAGTLLTDTQYF.